This T cell receptor (beta chain) stems from a study of cytomegalovirus exposure and HLA in healthy donors. General study findings and limits: Researchers reported in a later analysis that common viral pathogens appeared linked to several top clusters. Cytomegalovirus association was listed for 164 TCR beta chains. According to reports, the classifier identified cytomegalovirus status with high specificity and sensitivity. Researchers reported in a later analysis that a missense DCLRE1C variant was tied to TCR beta V- and J-gene trimming.

CDR1 SGHKS and CDR2 YYEKEE come from the germline V gene (reference sequence). The CDR3 contains 14 residues. V gave up 1 base and J gave up 3 bases, with 8 bases separating them. Comment on this clone: Its target is not known.

PCR involved 60 Vbeta and 13 Jbeta primers. Profiled with immunoSEQ multiplex PCR; TCRdb holds only in-frame clones, not every one. The data hold roughly 120,000 clones, with 80% observed a single time. The sequenced sample consisted of PBMCs. This receptor was obtained from a man between 25 and 39 years old in good health and CMV-seronegative. The chain recombines TRBV5-5 with TRBJ1-3, with D possibly TRBD1 on 5 matching bases. The CDR3 loop reads CASSLIGHGNTIYF. CDR3 DNA sequence: TGTGCCAGCAGCTTGATAGGACATGGAAACACCATATATTTT.